This TCR beta chain appears in the sequencing data of a study of regulatory T cells in long-lasting Graves disease. CDR3 length: 18 amino acids. The V gene lost 6 bases and the J gene lost 0 bases, with 18 bases spanning the gap. Germline V gene sequence: CDR1 MDHEN, CDR2 SYDVKM. Sequencing libraries for TCR beta were prepared with iRepertoire HTBI primers and Arm-PCR of CDR3 regions. In TCRdb, the multiplex PCR reads were re-called with MiXCR into one record per CDR3 protein. The sample carries 400,000 to 550,000 distinct CDR3 sequences, roughly 15% recorded once. Time point of the sample: newly diagnosed GD, antithyroid drugs for less than 3 months. The TCR library used RNA extracted from PBMCs. The sample was also linked to a second study, of T cells in Graves' hyperthyroidism and ophthalmopathy.

Sequenced material: peripheral blood mononuclear cells (PBMCs), taken at new diagnosis, from a patient treated with antithyroid drugs. The sequence derives from a young woman with Graves disease. V usage is TRBV28 and J usage is TRBJ2-6; no reliable D call. The CDR3 protein is CASSPLRTGSSGANVLTF. The DNA of the CDR3 is TGTGCCAGCAGCCCCCTTCGGACGGGTAGCTCTGGGGCCAACGTCCTGACTTTC.